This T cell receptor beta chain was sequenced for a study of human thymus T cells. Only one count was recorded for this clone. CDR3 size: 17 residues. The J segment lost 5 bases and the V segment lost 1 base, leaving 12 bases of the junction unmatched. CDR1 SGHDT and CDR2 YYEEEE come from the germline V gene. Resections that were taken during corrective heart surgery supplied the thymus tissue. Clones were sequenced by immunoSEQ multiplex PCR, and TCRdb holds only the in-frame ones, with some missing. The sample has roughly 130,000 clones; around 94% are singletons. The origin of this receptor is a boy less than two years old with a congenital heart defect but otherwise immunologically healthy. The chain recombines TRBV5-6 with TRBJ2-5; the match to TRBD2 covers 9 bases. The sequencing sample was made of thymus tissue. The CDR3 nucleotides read TGTGCCAGCAGCTTGATGGGCGGGGGGGCGGTCAGGGAGACCCAGTACTTC. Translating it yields CASSLMGGGAVRETQYF.